The 20 T cell receptor beta chains below come from one sample, sequenced in a study of T cell changes during pregnancy in multiple sclerosis. Produced via immunoSEQ multiplex PCR; TCRdb's table is partial and in-frame only. The table shows under 150,000 clones, with roughly 96% occurring only once. The sequencing here drew on peripheral blood, taken after pregnancy. The origin of the receptors is a female donor with multiple sclerosis, enrolled in a pregnancy study.

The sample holds one count of this clone. J is TRBJ1-1 and V is TRBV27, with TRBD1 matching over 10 bases. Unmatched junction bases numbered 12, after V lost 4 bases and J lost 10 bases. This CDR3 comprises 15 residues. Germline values: CDR1 MNHEY, CDR2 SMNVEV (reference sequence). CDR3 sequence reads: CASSSTRTGGVRAFF. CDR3 sequence (DNA): TGTGCCAGCAGTTCTACTCGGACAGGGGGGGTGCGAGCTTTCTTT.

This clone was seen just once. This chain joins TRBV6-4 and TRBJ2-2; weak D call: TRBD1 (6 bases). CDR3 length: 14 amino acids. V lost 5 bases to trimming and J lost 0 bases, with 7 bases between them. CDR1 and CDR2 (germline): MRHNA, SNTAGT. CDR3 in amino acids: CASSWTANTGELFF. CDR3 nucleotide sequence: TGTGCCAGCAGTTGGACAGCGAACACCGGGGAGCTGTTTTTT.

The chain employs TRBV9 and TRBJ2-2; tentative D call: TRBD2 (5 bases). CDR1 and CDR2 (germline): SGDLS, YYNGEE. Trimming left V 4 bases short and J 6 bases short, with 10 bases between. This CDR3 contains 13 residues. This CDR3 is CASSPRSAGELFF. The CDR3 bases are TGTGCCAGCAGCCCACGTAGCGCCGGGGAGCTGTTTTTT. Full variable domain (rest looked up from reference TRBV9 and TRBJ2-2): DSGVTQTPKHLITATGQRVTLRCSPRSGDLSVYWYQQSLDQGLQFLIQYYNGEERAKGNILERFSAQQFPDLHSELNLSSLELGDSALYFCASSPRSAGELFFGEGSRLTVL.

The CDR3, as DNA: TGTGCCAGCAGTTCCGCCGGGACAGTAACCTACGAGCAGTACTTC. Translating gives CASSSAGTVTYEQYF. The V and J genes are TRBV6-5 and TRBJ2-7; 7 bases fit TRBD1. From germline, CDR1 is MNHEY and CDR2 SVGAGI. V lost 4 bases to trimming and J lost 2 bases; unmatched junction nucleotides: 8. The CDR3 has 15 amino acids.

The V call is TRBV11-2, the J call TRBJ2-7; the match to TRBD2 covers 13 bases. There are 19 residues in the CDR3. Germline assignment: CDR1 SGHAT and CDR2 FQNNGV. J was trimmed by 3 bases and V by 4 bases; bases with no gene match: 15. The CDR3 loop is CASSSGLAGVGFPHYEQYF. As DNA, the CDR3 is TGTGCCAGCAGCTCCGGACTAGCGGGAGTAGGTTTTCCCCACTACGAGCAGTACTTC.

The CDR3: CASGGQIQPQHF. CDR3 coding DNA: TGTGCCAGCGGAGGTCAGATTCAGCCCCAGCATTTT. This chain connects TRBV28 to TRBJ1-5; no clear D. The CDR3 extends over 12 amino acids. CDR1 is MDHEN, CDR2 SYDVKM, per germline. V was pared by 8 bases and J by 6 bases, with 11 bases between. The full variable domain, in which reference TRBV28 and TRBJ1-5 provide the parts outside the CDR3, is DVKVTQSSRYLVKRTGEKVFLECVQDMDHENMFWYRQDPGLGLRLIYFSYDVKMKEKGDIPEGYSVSREKKERFSLILESASTNQTSMYLCASGGQIQPQHFGDGTRLSIL.

This rearrangement joins TRBV19 to TRBJ1-1; a possible D gene is TRBD1 (6 bases). The CDR3 consists of 14 residues. Germline V gene sequence: CDR1 LNHDA, CDR2 SQIVND (reference sequence). V was shortened by 3 bases and J by 4 bases, with 12 bases between the two germline ends. The CDR3 bases are TGTGCCAGTAGTATTCAGGGGAGAACCACTGAAGCTTTCTTT. Its translation: CASSIQGRTTEAFF.

V and J are TRBV21-1 and TRBJ2-7; TRBD2, the table's D call, was not compared with the DNA. TRBV21-1 has pseudogene status. The CDR3 length is 18 residues. The CDR3 sequence: CASSKAGLAGPKAYEQYF. The CDR3 nucleotides read TGTGCCAGCAGCAAGGCCGGACTAGCGGGTCCGAAAGCCTACGAGCAGTACTTC.

The chain combines TRBV10-2 with TRBJ1-2, with D possibly being TRBD1 (5 bases). The CDR3 loop spans 13 amino acids. Germline values: CDR1 WSHSY, CDR2 SAAADI. V lost 7 bases and J 8 bases, leaving 17 bases between the germline ends. CDR3 amino acids: CASIGLGVSGYTF. For the CDR3, the DNA is TGCGCCAGCATAGGTCTAGGGGTGAGCGGCTACACCTTC.

The V gene is TRBV10-3, the J gene TRBJ2-7, with 8 bases that match TRBD2. The V gene's germline CDR1 is ENHRY and CDR2 SYGVKD. The CDR3 runs to 19 residues. Trimming at V came to 2 bases and at J to 0 bases, leaving 15 bases not matched to a gene. Here the CDR3 reads CAISERGVFSSGSSYEQYF. CDR3 in DNA: TGTGCCATCAGTGAGAGGGGGGTTTTTTCCAGCGGGAGCTCCTACGAGCAGTACTTC.

The CDR3 DNA is TGTGCCAGCAGCGTAGAAGCGTATGACTCCTACGAGCAGTACTTC. This sequence encodes CASSVEAYDSYEQYF. The chain recombines TRBV9 with TRBJ2-7, with D unresolved. CDR1 and CDR2 from the germline V gene are SGDLS and YYNGEE. The CDR3 runs 15 residues. Trimming stripped 0 bases from V and 0 bases from J, with 10 bases between.

The DNA for the CDR3 is TGTGCCTGGAGCCCCCCCCGGCACGACAGAGTCTATGGCTACACCTTC. Its protein product is CAWSPPRHDRVYGYTF. The gene calls are TRBV30 and TRBJ1-2; weak D call: TRBD1 (5 bases). The CDR3 contains 16 residues. In germline, CDR1 is GTSNPN, CDR2 SVGIG (reference sequence). V was trimmed by 3 bases and J by 4 bases, leaving 21 bases between them.

The V and J genes are TRBV28 and TRBJ2-7, with D possibly TRBD1 on 6 matching bases. Trimming removed 6 bases at V and 2 bases at J, with 17 bases between. This CDR3 has 15 residues. The germline V gene encodes CDR1 MDHEN and CDR2 SYDVKM. The CDR3 is CASSPPWTATYEQYF. CDR3 sequence (DNA): TGTGCCAGCAGCCCCCCCTGGACAGCTACCTACGAGCAGTACTTC.

The genes are TRBV2 and TRBJ2-5; 8 bases are shared with TRBD1. Trimming cost V 5 bases and J 4 bases; bases outside gene matches: 3. In germline, CDR1 is SNHLY, CDR2 FYNNEI. There are 13 residues in the CDR3. The CDR3 loop reads CASSFTGGETQYF. The DNA for the CDR3 is TGTGCCAGCAGTTTCACAGGGGGAGAGACCCAGTACTTC. Based on the CDR3 plus reference TRBV2 and TRBJ2-5, the full variable domain is EPEVTQTPSHQVTQMGQEVILRCVPISNHLYFYWYRQILGQKVEFLVSFYNNEISEKSEIFDDQFSVERPDGSNFTLKIRSTKLEDSAMYFCASSFTGGETQYFGPGTRLLVL.

The CDR3 DNA follows: TGTGCCAGCAGAACACAGGGGGCGGGTGAAGCTTTCTTT. As protein: CASRTQGAGEAFF. V gene TRBV28 combines with J gene TRBJ1-1; TRBD1 aligns across 9 bases. J was trimmed by 7 bases and V by 6 bases; bases with no gene match: 6. This CDR3 comprises 13 residues. Germline V gene lookup returns CDR1 MDHEN and CDR2 SYDVKM.

V usage is TRBV28 and J usage is TRBJ1-5, with 10 bases aligning to TRBD1. The CDR3 is 20 amino acids. Germline loops: CDR1 MDHEN, CDR2 SYDVKM. V lost 3 bases, J lost 8 bases, and 22 bases stayed unmatched. The CDR3 is CASSLESGTGDYQRVEPQHF. The CDR3, as DNA: TGTGCCAGCAGTTTGGAGTCCGGGACAGGGGACTACCAAAGGGTTGAGCCCCAGCATTTT.

V usage is TRBV6-6 and J usage is TRBJ1-4; TRBD1 is a possible D gene (5 bases). The CDR3 runs to 14 residues. Germline CDR1 MNHNY, CDR2 SVGAGI (reference sequence). Trimming stripped 4 bases from V and 5 bases from J, with 11 bases between. CDR3 sequence: CASSSQGTNEKLFF. The CDR3 DNA follows: TGTGCCAGCAGTTCCCAGGGAACAAATGAAAAACTGTTTTTT.

V gene TRBV7-9 combines with J gene TRBJ2-2, with D tentatively TRBD1 (5 bases). The CDR3 runs 15 residues. The V gene's germline CDR1 is SEHNR and CDR2 FQNEAQ (reference sequence). Trimming stripped 4 bases from V and 1 base from J, with 10 bases between. CDR3 DNA: TGTGCCAGCAGCTCGGACAATTTGAACACCGGGGAGCTGTTTTTT. It yields the protein CASSSDNLNTGELFF. Combining the CDR3 with reference TRBV7-9 and TRBJ2-2 gives the whole variable domain DTGVSQNPRHKITKRGQNVTFRCDPISEHNRLYWYRQTLGQGPEFLTYFQNEAQLEKSRLLSDRFSAERPKGSFSTLEIQRTEQGDSAMYLCASSSDNLNTGELFFGEGSRLTVL.

Points on this clone: The same CDR3 can be traced to other DNA sequences in this sample. V and J are TRBV5-1 and TRBJ2-7; the D is unclear. Germline V CDR1 and CDR2: SGHRS, YFSETQ. The ends were cut back, 0 bases at V and 2 bases at J, with 9 bases in the middle. This CDR3 is built from 14 residues. CDR3 sequence: CASSLGGGPYEQYF. The DNA of the CDR3 is TGCGCCAGCAGCTTGGGAGGCGGCCCCTACGAGCAGTACTTC.

The chain is built from TRBV4-1 and TRBJ2-7, with D maybe TRBD2 (7 bases). The CDR3 runs to 17 residues. V lost 1 base, J lost 0 bases, and 16 bases lay in between. Germline V CDR1 and CDR2: MGHRA, YSYEKL. CDR3 in DNA: TGCGCCAGCAGCCAAGTGGAAGGAGGGGGGGACTCCTACGAGCAGTACTTC. The encoded protein is CASSQVEGGGDSYEQYF.